This is a list of T cell receptor beta chains from one sample in a study of beta chain features in type 1 diabetes. Measured with immunoSEQ multiplex PCR; TCRdb has only the in-frame clones, and not every one. The sample includes 400,000 to 450,000 clones, more than 11% seen only once; the top ten take approximately 0.035%. Sequenced input: naive CD4+ T cells from blood. The receptors come from a man aged 25 to 40 in good health. The CDR3 runs from the conserved cysteine through the conserved F or W. A D gene is named only where the DNA matches it firmly. Clone size is shown for a subset of rows, as once, few, many or a class of expanded clone.

abundance,v_gene,d_gene,j_gene,CDR3aa,CDR3nt
few,TRBV15,.,TRBJ2-5,CATSRETVGLETQYF,TGTGCCACCAGCAGAGAGACAGTGGGGTTAGAGACCCAGTACTTC
.,TRBV5-1,.,TRBJ1-1,CASSQGTEAFF,TGCGCCAGCAGCCAGGGGACTGAAGCTTTCTTT
.,TRBV2,.,TRBJ2-4,CASSEYRGLLAKNIQYF,TGTGCCAGCAGTGAATACCGCGGTTTACTAGCCAAAAACATTCAGTACTTC
few,TRBV10-3,.,TRBJ1-1,CAISESKVRDAFF,TGTGCCATCAGTGAGTCGAAGGTGCGGGATGCTTTCTTT
few,TRBV2,.,TRBJ2-1,CASSELGTEQFF,TGTGCCAGCAGTGAACTGGGAACGGAGCAGTTCTTC
.,TRBV7-7,.,TRBJ2-2,CASSLLVHTGELFF,TGTGCTAGCAGCTTACTTGTACACACCGGGGAGCTGTTTTTT
.,TRBV7-9,.,TRBJ2-1,CASSFMTDEQFF,TGTGCCAGCAGCTTCATGACAGACGAGCAGTTCTTC
few,TRBV29-1,.,TRBJ1-1,CSADSAGGGGFAEAFF,TGCAGCGCTGACAGTGCCGGTGGTGGCGGGTTCGCTGAAGCTTTCTTT
few,TRBV13,.,TRBJ2-1,CASRPTGPAEQFF,TGTGCCAGCAGGCCCACTGGGCCCGCTGAGCAGTTCTTC
.,TRBV7-9,TRBD1,TRBJ2-3,CASSSRPAGGQDTQYF,TGTGCCAGCAGCTCCCGCCCGGCAGGGGGTCAGGATACGCAGTATTTT
few,TRBV27,TRBD1,TRBJ2-3,CASRRDRVSTDTQYF,TGTGCCAGTCGCCGGGACAGGGTTAGCACAGATACGCAGTATTTT
.,TRBV7-2,TRBD2,TRBJ2-3,CASSVRLAGVGTDTQYF,TGTGCCAGCAGCGTCCGACTAGCGGGAGTGGGCACAGATACGCAGTATTTT
.,TRBV29-1,TRBD1,TRBJ1-2,CSVGLYRTGSYGYTF,TGCAGCGTTGGCTTGTATAGGACAGGGTCCTATGGCTACACCTTC
few,TRBV4-2,TRBD2,TRBJ2-2,CASSRLLAGGGTGELFF,TGTGCCAGCAGCCGCTTACTAGCGGGAGGTGGCACCGGGGAGCTGTTTTTT
.,TRBV7-9,TRBD2,TRBJ2-1,CASSRTSLSEQFF,TGTGCCAGCAGCCGGACTAGCTTGAGTGAGCAGTTCTTC
few,TRBV2,TRBD2,TRBJ2-1,CATLRGLLSNEQFF,TGTGCCACCTTGAGGGGACTATTGAGCAATGAGCAGTTCTTC
.,TRBV7-9,.,TRBJ2-5,CASSSVKGAWEETQYF,TGTGCCAGCAGCTCCGTTAAGGGAGCCTGGGAAGAGACCCAGTACTTC
.,TRBV2,.,TRBJ1-3,CASSELLGTGNTIYF,TGTGCCAGCAGTGAATTGTTGGGTACTGGAAACACCATATATTTT
few,TRBV7-3,TRBD1,TRBJ1-2,CASSPDRGRAGGYTF,TGTGCCAGCAGCCCGGACAGGGGACGGGCGGGCGGCTACACCTTC
.,TRBV25-1,TRBD1,TRBJ1-2,CASSELRQGAFGYTF,TGTGCCAGCAGTGAATTACGGCAGGGGGCATTTGGCTACACCTTC
few,TRBV10-3,.,TRBJ1-5,CAISGLGPTGLNQPQHF,TGTGCCATCAGTGGTCTGGGACCTACCGGCCTCAATCAGCCCCAGCATTTT
.,TRBV9,TRBD1,TRBJ2-3,CASSASGQGITDTQYF,TGTGCCAGCAGCGCATCGGGACAGGGGATCACAGATACGCAGTATTTT
few,TRBV30,.,TRBJ2-3,CAWSPGASAGDTQYF,TGTGCCTGGAGCCCAGGGGCTAGCGCCGGGGATACGCAGTATTTT
few,TRBV6-5,TRBD1,TRBJ1-4,CASSPRTGGYEKLFF,TGTGCCAGCAGTCCGCGGACAGGGGGGTATGAAAAACTGTTTTTT
.,TRBV7-9,.,TRBJ2-3,CASSFGGSTDTQYF,TGTGCCAGCAGCTTCGGCGGGAGCACAGATACGCAGTATTTT
few,TRBV5-4,TRBD1,TRBJ2-3,CASSITGQSTDTQYF,TGTGCCAGCAGTATAACGGGACAGTCCACAGATACGCAGTATTTT
few,TRBV6-5,.,TRBJ1-1,CASRAGNTEAFF,TGTGCCAGCCGGGCGGGGAACACTGAAGCTTTCTTT
.,TRBV18,TRBD1,TRBJ2-1,CASTRQGYEQFF,TGTGCCAGCACACGACAGGGGTATGAGCAGTTCTTC
few,TRBV7-2,.,TRBJ2-1,CASSLVVNLNNEQFF,TGTGCCAGCAGCTTAGTGGTCAATTTAAACAATGAGCAGTTCTTC
few,TRBV11-1,.,TRBJ1-1,CASSFETNTEAFF,TGTGCCAGCAGCTTCGAGACGAACACTGAAGCTTTCTTT
.,TRBV15,TRBD2,TRBJ2-1,CATSRESSGGSYNEQFF,TGTGCCACCAGCAGGGAAAGTAGCGGGGGTTCCTACAATGAGCAGTTCTTC
.,TRBV11-3,.,TRBJ2-1,CASTTPPAAYNEQFF,TGTGCCAGCACCACCCCCCCGGCCGCCTACAATGAGCAGTTCTTC
.,TRBV7-9,.,TRBJ2-3,CASNGGRSTDTDTQYF,TGTGCCAGCAACGGGGGCCGTTCCACCGACACAGATACGCAGTATTTT
once,TRBV7-2,.,TRBJ2-1,CASSRAGNEQFF,TGTGCCAGCAGCAGGGCCGGGAATGAGCAGTTCTTC
.,TRBV30,.,TRBJ1-1,CAWQAALYTEAFF,TGTGCCTGGCAGGCAGCCCTTTACACTGAAGCTTTCTTT
.,TRBV7-2,.,TRBJ2-7,CASSSRTAHEQYF,TGTGCCAGCAGCTCACGGACAGCCCACGAGCAGTACTTC
.,TRBV5-1,.,TRBJ2-5,CASSSGNSGETQYF,TGCGCCAGCAGCTCCGGGAACTCCGGGGAGACCCAGTACTTC
.,TRBV4-3,TRBD2,TRBJ2-7,CASSQDRGGYYEQYF,TGCGCCAGCAGCCAAGATCGGGGGGGCTACTACGAGCAGTACTTC
.,TRBV2,.,TRBJ2-7,CASSPDSFVYEQYF,TGTGCCAGCAGCCCGGACAGCTTTGTCTACGAGCAGTACTTC
.,TRBV9,.,TRBJ1-2,CASSDDLGYGYTF,TGTGCCAGCAGCGACGACTTAGGCTATGGCTACACCTTC
few,TRBV5-4,.,TRBJ2-5,CASRGERETQYF,TGTGCCAGCAGGGGGGAGAGAGAGACCCAGTACTTC
few,TRBV15,.,TRBJ1-4,CATSTGQAGEKLFF,TGTGCCACCAGCACGGGGCAGGCGGGTGAAAAACTGTTTTTT
.,TRBV6-5,TRBD1,TRBJ2-1,CASSLDRGPNEQFF,TGTGCCAGCAGTTTGGACAGGGGGCCAAATGAGCAGTTCTTC
few,TRBV28,.,TRBJ1-1,CASSLTGPNTEAFF,TGTGCCAGCAGTTTAACCGGGCCGAACACTGAAGCTTTCTTT
few,TRBV7-9,.,TRBJ1-2,CASSYQAGYTF,TGTGCCAGCAGCTACCAAGCCGGCTACACCTTC
few,TRBV15,TRBD1,TRBJ1-2,CATSVWGQRLGLSF,TGTGCCACCAGCGTCTGGGGACAGCGGCTTGGGCTAAGTTTC
.,TRBV25-1,TRBD2,TRBJ2-1,CASRTSGSNEQFF,TGTGCCAGCAGGACTAGCGGCTCCAATGAGCAGTTCTTC
few,TRBV29-1,.,TRBJ2-5,CSVDKGETQYF,TGCAGCGTTGACAAGGGAGAGACCCAGTACTTC
few,TRBV27,.,TRBJ2-1,CASRAGGALEDEQFF,TGTGCCAGCAGGGCCGGGGGAGCTCTAGAGGATGAGCAGTTCTTC
few,TRBV25-1,.,TRBJ1-6,CASRDTSSYNSPLHF,TGTGCCAGCAGGGACACGAGCTCCTATAATTCACCCCTCCACTTT
.,TRBV5-1,.,TRBJ2-3,CASSFSGITTDTQYF,TGCGCCAGCAGCTTCTCAGGGATTACCACAGATACGCAGTATTTT
few,TRBV6-6,.,TRBJ1-1,CASSLTEQNTEAFF,TGTGCCAGCAGCTTGACAGAGCAGAACACTGAAGCTTTCTTT
few,TRBV30,.,TRBJ1-1,CAWIRWRRVTEAFF,TGTGCCTGGATTAGGTGGAGGCGAGTCACTGAAGCTTTCTTT
.,TRBV30,TRBD2,TRBJ2-5,CAWRGTSGRETQYF,TGTGCCTGGAGGGGGACTAGCGGGAGAGAGACCCAGTACTTC
few,TRBV4-3,TRBD1,TRBJ2-4,CASSQGPQGLNIQYF,TGCGCCAGCAGCCAAGGTCCACAGGGGCTCAACATTCAGTACTTC